A selection of T cell receptor beta chains follows, all from one sample in a study of OX40 agonist ivuxolimab in advanced cancers. The assay was immunoSEQ multiplex PCR, and TCRdb's table has in-frame clones only and misses some. The repertoire holds some 50,000 clones, with roughly 88% as singletons. The specimen comprised CD4+ or CD8+ T cells sorted from blood, sampled in a trial of the OX40 agonist ivuxolimab. The receptors come from an adult with an advanced solid tumor such as melanoma, head and neck, liver or kidney cancer. Both conserved end residues are trimmed from each CDR3. The order of the fields is D gene, V gene, J gene, CDR3 protein. A D gene is named only where the DNA matches it firmly.

NA	TRBV21-1	TRBJ2-5	ASSKVPEGTAQETQY
TRBD1	TRBV15	TRBJ2-1	ATSRERGQIINEQF
NA	TRBV28	NA	AVCPGDRTYEQY
TRBD1	TRBV18	TRBJ2-2	ASSQQGPTGELF
NA	TRBV20-1	TRBJ1-2	SAGRLTGYT
NA	TRBV6-6	TRBJ1-3	ASSYGGGAGNTIY
NA	TRBV27	TRBJ2-3	ASSFGGLAQPDTQY
NA	TRBV28	TRBJ1-6	ASSFGSLGNSPLH
NA	TRBV19	TRBJ2-7	ASSPLGRGLGEQY
NA	TRBV6-1	TRBJ2-5	ASSESARLETQY
NA	TRBV5-6	TRBJ2-1	ASSFNPYNEQF
TRBD1	TRBV30	TRBJ1-4	AWSVGQWEKLF
TRBD2	TRBV11-2	TRBJ2-5	ASRPGTSGRAWGTQY
TRBD1	TRBV6-5	TRBJ2-7	ASSYAPGGIYEQY
TRBD2	TRBV19	TRBJ2-7	ASANWGGEQY
NA	TRBV5-6	TRBJ1-1	ASSWVGGAEAF
TRBD1	TRBV30	TRBJ1-5	AWSGQGTQPQH
TRBD1	TRBV13	TRBJ2-5	ASSPRQGEVETQY
TRBD1	TRBV28	TRBJ2-6	ASRRPLGTGVGANVLT
NA	TRBV29-1	TRBJ2-5	SGRLALYQETQY
TRBD1	TRBV4-1	TRBJ2-3	ASSLGQVSTDTQY
NA	TRBV30	TRBJ1-1	AWSGDPDTEAF
NA	TRBV7-8	TRBJ1-1	ASSLGSTEAF
NA	TRBV11-3	TRBJ2-7	ASSRAQLGEQY
NA	TRBV4-1	TRBJ2-1	ASSQDRWLNNEQF
NA	TRBV29-1	TRBJ2-1	SVGHTNYNEQF
NA	TRBV11-2	TRBJ2-1	ASSLIPTPIREQF